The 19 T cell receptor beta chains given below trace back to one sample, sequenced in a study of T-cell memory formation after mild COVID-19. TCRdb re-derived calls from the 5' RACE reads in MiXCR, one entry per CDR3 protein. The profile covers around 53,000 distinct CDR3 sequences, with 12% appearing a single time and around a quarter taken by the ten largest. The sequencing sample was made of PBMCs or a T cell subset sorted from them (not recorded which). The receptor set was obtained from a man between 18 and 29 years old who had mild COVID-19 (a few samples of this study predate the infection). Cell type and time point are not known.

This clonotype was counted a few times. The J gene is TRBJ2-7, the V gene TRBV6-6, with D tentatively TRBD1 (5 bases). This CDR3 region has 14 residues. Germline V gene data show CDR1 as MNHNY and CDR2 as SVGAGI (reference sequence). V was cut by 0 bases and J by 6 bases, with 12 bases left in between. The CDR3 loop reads CASSYSQGPGEQYV. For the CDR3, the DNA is TGTGCCAGCAGTTACTCTCAGGGCCCGGGCGAGCAGTACGTC.

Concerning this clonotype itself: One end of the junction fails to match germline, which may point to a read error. The CDR3: CASSLSGATNEKLFF. In DNA form, the CDR3 reads TGTGCTAGCAGCTTGTCAGGCGCAACTAATGAAAAACTGTTTTTT. The rearrangement links TRBV7-7 to TRBJ1-4; no definite D call. The CDR3 totals 15 residues. The germline CDR1 and CDR2 sequences are SSHAT and FNYEAQ (reference sequence). Full variable domain (outside the CDR3, taken from reference TRBV7-7 and TRBJ1-4): GAGVSQSPRYKVTKRGQDVTLRCDPISSHATLYWYQQALGQGPEFLTYFNYEAQPDKSGLPSDRFSAERPEGSISTLTIQRTEQRDSAMYRCASSLSGATNEKLFFGSGTQLSVL.

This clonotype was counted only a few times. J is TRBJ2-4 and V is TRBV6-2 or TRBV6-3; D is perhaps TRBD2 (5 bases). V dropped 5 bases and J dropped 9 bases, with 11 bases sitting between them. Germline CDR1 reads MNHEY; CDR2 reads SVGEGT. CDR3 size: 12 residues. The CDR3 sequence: CASSIKRGIQYF. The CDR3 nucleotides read TGTGCCAGCAGTATTAAACGGGGCATTCAGTACTTC.

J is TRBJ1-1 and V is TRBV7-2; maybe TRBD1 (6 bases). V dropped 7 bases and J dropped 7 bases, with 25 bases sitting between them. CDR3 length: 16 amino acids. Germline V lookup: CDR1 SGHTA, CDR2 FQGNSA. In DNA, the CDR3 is TGTGCCAGCACCTACCCCGAGACAGGTAGTTGGGGTGAAGCTTTCTTT. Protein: CASTYPETGSWGEAFF.

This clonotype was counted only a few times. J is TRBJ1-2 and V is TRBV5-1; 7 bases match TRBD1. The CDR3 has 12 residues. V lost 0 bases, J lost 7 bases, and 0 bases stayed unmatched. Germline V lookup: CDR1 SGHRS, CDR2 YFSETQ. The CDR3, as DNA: TGCGCCAGCAGCTTGGACAGGGGTGGCTACACCTTC. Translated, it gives CASSLDRGGYTF.

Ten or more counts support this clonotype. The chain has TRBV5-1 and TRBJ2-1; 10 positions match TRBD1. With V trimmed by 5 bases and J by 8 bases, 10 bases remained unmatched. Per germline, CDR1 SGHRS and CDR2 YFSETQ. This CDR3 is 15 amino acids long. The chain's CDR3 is CASSTGTGVFYEQFF. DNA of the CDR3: TGCGCCAGCAGTACCGGGACAGGGGTTTTCTATGAGCAGTTCTTC.

In DNA form, the CDR3 reads TGTGCCAGCAGTTCCGCCACCCCTGAAGCTTTCTTT. This codes for CASSSATPEAFF. This sequence joins TRBV28 and TRBJ1-1; no firm D call. The CDR3 totals 12 residues. V lost 4 bases and J 6 bases, leaving 9 bases between the germline ends. The germline V gene has CDR1 MDHEN and CDR2 SYDVKM.

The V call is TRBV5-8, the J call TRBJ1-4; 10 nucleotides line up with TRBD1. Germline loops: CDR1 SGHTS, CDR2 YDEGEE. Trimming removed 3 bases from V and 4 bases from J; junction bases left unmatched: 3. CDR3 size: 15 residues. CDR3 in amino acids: CASSSGTGVNEKLFF. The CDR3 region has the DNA TGTGCCAGCAGCTCAGGGACAGGGGTTAATGAAAAACTGTTTTTT.

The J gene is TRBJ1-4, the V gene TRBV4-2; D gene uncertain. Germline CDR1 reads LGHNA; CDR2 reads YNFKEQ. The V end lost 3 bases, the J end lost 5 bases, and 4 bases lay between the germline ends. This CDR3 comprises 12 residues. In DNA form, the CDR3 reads TGTGCCAGCAGCCACCGGAATGAAAAACTGTTTTTT. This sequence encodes CASSHRNEKLFF.

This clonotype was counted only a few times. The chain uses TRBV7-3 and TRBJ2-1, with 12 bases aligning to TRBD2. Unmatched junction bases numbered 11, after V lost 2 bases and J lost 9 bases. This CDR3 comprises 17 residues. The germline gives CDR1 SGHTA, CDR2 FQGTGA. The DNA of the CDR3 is TGTGCCAGCAGCTTACATAGCGGACTAGCGGGGACGGGTGAGCAGTTCTTC. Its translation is CASSLHSGLAGTGEQFF.

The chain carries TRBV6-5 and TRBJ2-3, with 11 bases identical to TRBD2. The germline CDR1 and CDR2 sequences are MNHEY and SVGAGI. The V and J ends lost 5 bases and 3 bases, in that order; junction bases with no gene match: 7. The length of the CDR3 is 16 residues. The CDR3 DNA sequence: TGTGCCAGCAGTACCCATAGCGGGGGGGAAACAGATACGCAGTATTTT. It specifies CASSTHSGGETDTQYF.

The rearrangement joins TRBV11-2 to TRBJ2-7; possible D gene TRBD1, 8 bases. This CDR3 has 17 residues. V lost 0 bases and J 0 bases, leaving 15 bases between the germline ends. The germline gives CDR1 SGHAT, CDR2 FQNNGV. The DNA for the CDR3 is TGTGCCAGCAGCTTAGAGGGAGGGACAGGCTACTCCTACGAGCAGTACGTC. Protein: CASSLEGGTGYSYEQYV.

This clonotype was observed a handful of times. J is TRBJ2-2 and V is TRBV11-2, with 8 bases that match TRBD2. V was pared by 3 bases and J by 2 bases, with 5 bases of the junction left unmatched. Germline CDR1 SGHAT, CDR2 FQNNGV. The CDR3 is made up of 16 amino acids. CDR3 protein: CASSLAGGANTGELFF. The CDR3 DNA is TGTGCCAGCAGCTTGGCCGGGGGGGCCAACACCGGGGAGCTGTTTTTT.

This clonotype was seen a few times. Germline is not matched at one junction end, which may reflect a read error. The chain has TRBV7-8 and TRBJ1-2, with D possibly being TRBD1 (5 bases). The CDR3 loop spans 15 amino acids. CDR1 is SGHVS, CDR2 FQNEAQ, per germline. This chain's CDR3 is CASTLLQGPSYGYTF. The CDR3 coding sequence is TGTGCCAGCACCTTACTCCAGGGCCCCTCCTATGGCTACACCTTC.

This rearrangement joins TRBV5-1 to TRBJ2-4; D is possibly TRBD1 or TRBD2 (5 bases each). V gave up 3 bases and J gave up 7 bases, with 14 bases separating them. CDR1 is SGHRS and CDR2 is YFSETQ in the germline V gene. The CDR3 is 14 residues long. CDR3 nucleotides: TGCGCCAGCAGCTCTGGGACCGAGTACAACATTCAGTACTTC. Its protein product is CASSSGTEYNIQYF. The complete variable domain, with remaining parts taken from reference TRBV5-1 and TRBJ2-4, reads KAGVTQTPRYLIKTRGQQVTLSCSPISGHRSVSWYQQTPGQGLQFLFEYFSETQRNKGNFPGRFSGRQFSNSRSEMNVSTLELGDSALYLCASSSGTEYNIQYFGAGTRLSVL.

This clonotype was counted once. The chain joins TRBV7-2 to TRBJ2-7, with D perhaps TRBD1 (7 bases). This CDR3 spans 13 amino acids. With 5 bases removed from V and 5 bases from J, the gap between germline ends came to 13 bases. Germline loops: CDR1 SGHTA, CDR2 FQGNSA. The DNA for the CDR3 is TGTGCCAGCAGCCCGACAGGGAGGAACGAGCAGTACTTC. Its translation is CASSPTGRNEQYF. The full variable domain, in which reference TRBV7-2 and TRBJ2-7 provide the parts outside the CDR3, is GAGVSQSPSNKVTEKGKDVELRCDPISGHTALYWYRQSLGQGLEFLIYFQGNSAPDKSGLPSDRFSAERTGGSVSTLTIQRTQQEDSAVYLCASSPTGRNEQYFGPGTRLTVT.

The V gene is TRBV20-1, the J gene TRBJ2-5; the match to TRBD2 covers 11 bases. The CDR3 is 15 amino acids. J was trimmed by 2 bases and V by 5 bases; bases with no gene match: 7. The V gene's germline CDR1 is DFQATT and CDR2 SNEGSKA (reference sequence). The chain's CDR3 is CSAPRLAGLQETQYF. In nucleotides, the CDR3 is TGCAGTGCTCCTCGACTAGCGGGGCTTCAAGAGACCCAGTACTTC.

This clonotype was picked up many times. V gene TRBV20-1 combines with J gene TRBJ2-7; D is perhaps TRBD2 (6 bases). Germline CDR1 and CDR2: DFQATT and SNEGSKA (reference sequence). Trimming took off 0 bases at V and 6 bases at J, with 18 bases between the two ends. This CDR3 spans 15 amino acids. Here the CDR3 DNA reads TGCAGTGCTAGAGATCAGGGCCAGGGAGGTTTCGAGCAGTACTTC. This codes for CSARDQGQGGFEQYF.

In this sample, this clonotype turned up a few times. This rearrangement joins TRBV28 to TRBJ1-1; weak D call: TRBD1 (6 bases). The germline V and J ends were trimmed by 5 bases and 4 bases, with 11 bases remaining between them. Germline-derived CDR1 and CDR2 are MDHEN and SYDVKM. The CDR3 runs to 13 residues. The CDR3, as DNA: TGTGCCAGCAGTGGACAGATTCCCACTGAAGCTTTCTTT. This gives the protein CASSGQIPTEAFF.